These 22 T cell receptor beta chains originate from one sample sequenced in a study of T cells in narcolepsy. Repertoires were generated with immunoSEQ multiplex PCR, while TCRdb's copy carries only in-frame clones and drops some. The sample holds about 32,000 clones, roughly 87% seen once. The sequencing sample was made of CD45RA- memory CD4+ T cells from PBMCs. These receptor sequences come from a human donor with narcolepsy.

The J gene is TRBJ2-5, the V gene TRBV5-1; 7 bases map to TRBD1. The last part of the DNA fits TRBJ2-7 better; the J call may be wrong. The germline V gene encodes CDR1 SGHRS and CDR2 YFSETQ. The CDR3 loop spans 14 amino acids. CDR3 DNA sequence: TGCGCCAGCAGCCCCGACAGGGCTGCCTACGAGCAGTACTTC. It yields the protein CASSPDRAAYEQYF.

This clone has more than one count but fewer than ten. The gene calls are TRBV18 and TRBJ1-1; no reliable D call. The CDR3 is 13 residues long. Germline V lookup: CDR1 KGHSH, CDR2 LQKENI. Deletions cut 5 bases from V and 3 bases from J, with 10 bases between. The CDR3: CASSAGRDTEAFF. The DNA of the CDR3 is TGTGCCAGCTCAGCCGGCCGGGACACTGAAGCTTTCTTT. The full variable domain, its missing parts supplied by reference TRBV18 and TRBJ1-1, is NAGVMQNPRHLVRRRGQEARLRCSPMKGHSHVYWYRQLPEEGLKFMVYLQKENIIDESGMPKERFSAEFPKEGPSILRIQQVVRGDSAAYFCASSAGRDTEAFFGQGTRLTVV.

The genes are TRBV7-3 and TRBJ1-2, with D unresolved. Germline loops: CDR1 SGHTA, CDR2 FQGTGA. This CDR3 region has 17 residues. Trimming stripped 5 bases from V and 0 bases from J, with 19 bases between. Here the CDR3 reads CASSEGRPGGANYGYTF. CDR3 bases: TGTGCCAGCAGCGAAGGGAGGCCAGGCGGAGCTAACTATGGCTACACCTTC.

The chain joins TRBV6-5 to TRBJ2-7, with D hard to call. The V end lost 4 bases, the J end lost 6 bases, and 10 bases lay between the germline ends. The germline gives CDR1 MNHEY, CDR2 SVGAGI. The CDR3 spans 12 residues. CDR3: CASSSHLGEQYF. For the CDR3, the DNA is TGTGCCAGCAGTTCCCATCTGGGCGAGCAGTACTTC.

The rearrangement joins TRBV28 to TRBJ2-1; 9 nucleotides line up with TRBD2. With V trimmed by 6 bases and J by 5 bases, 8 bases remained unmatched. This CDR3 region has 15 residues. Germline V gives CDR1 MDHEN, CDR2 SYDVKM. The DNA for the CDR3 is TGTGCCAGCAGATTTAGCGGGGGCGTCCACAATGAGCAGTTCTTC. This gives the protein CASRFSGGVHNEQFF.

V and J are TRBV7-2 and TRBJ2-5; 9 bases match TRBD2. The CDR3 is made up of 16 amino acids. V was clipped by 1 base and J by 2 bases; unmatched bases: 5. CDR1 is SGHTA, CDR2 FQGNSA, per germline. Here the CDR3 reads CASSLGPSGTQETQYF. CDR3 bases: TGTGCCAGCAGCTTAGGTCCTAGCGGGACGCAAGAGACCCAGTACTTC. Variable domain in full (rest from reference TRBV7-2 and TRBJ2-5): GAGVSQSPSNKVTEKGKDVELRCDPISGHTALYWYRQSLGQGLEFLIYFQGNSAPDKSGLPSDRFSAERTGGSVSTLTIQRTQQEDSAVYLCASSLGPSGTQETQYFGPGTRLLVL.

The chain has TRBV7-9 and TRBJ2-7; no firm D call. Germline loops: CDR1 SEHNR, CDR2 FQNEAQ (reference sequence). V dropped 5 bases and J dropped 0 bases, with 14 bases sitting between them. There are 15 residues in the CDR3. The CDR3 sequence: CASSPAWSVSYEQYF. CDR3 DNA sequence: TGTGCCAGCAGCCCGGCATGGAGTGTCTCCTACGAGCAGTACTTC. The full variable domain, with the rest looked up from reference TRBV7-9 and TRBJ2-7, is DTGVSQNPRHKITKRGQNVTFRCDPISEHNRLYWYRQTLGQGPEFLTYFQNEAQLEKSRLLSDRFSAERPKGSFSTLEIQRTEQGDSAMYLCASSPAWSVSYEQYFGPGTRLTVT.

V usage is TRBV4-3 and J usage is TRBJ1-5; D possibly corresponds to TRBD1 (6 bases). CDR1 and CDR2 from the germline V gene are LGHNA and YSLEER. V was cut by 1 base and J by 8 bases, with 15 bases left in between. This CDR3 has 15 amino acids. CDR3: CASSQGTDPLKPQHF. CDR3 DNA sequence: TGCGCCAGCAGCCAAGGGACAGACCCATTGAAGCCCCAGCATTTT.

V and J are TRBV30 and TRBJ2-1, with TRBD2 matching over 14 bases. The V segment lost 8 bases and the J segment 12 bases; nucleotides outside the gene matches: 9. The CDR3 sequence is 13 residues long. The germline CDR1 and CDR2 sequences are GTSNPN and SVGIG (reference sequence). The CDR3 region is CALSGLAGVGQFF. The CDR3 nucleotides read TGTGCCCTCTCGGGACTAGCGGGGGTTGGGCAGTTCTTC.

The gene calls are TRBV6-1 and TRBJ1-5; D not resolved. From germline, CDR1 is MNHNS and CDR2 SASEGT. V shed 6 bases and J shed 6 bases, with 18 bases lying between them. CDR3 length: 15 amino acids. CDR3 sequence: CASRERARESQPQHF. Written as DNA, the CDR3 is TGTGCCAGCAGGGAGAGGGCCCGGGAAAGTCAGCCCCAGCATTTT.

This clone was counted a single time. The CDR3 DNA reads as TGTGCCAGCAGTGTGCAGGGTCCGGGAACTAATGAAAAACTGTTTTTT. Translated, it gives CASSVQGPGTNEKLFF. This sequence joins TRBV6-1 and TRBJ1-4; D is possibly TRBD1 (5 bases). The CDR3 has 16 amino acids. Trimming cost V 4 bases and J 1 base, with 13 bases left between them. CDR1 and CDR2 from the germline V gene are MNHNS and SASEGT.

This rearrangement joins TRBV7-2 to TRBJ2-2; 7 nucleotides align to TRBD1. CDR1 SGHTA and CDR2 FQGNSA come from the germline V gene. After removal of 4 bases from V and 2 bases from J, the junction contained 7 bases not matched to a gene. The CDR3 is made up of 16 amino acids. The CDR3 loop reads CASSWRGGSNTGELFF. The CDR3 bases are TGTGCCAGCAGCTGGAGAGGGGGCTCCAACACCGGGGAGCTGTTTTTT. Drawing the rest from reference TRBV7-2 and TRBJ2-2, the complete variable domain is GAGVSQSPSNKVTEKGKDVELRCDPISGHTALYWYRQSLGQGLEFLIYFQGNSAPDKSGLPSDRFSAERTGGSVSTLTIQRTQQEDSAVYLCASSWRGGSNTGELFFGEGSRLTVL.

The CDR3 DNA reads TGTGCCAGCAGTTTGGTTGCGGGGGCCGGGTATGGCTACACCTTC. Translated: CASSLVAGAGYGYTF. This chain uses TRBV28 with TRBJ1-2, with D possibly matching TRBD1 (6 bases). Trimming shortened V by 3 bases and J by 5 bases, and 16 bases separated the two germline ends. Germline CDR1 and CDR2: MDHEN and SYDVKM. This CDR3 region has 15 residues.

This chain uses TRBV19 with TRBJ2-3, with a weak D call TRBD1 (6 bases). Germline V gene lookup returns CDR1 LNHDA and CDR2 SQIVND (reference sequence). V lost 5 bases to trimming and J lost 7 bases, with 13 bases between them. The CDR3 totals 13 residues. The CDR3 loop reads CASSFSDSNTQYF. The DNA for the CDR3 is TGTGCCAGTAGTTTCTCGGACAGCAATACGCAGTATTTT.

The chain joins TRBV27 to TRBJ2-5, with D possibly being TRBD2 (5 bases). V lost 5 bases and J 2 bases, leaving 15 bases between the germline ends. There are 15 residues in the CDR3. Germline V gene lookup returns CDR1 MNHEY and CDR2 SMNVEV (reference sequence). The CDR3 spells CASSLSIREQETQYF. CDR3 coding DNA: TGTGCCAGCAGTCTCTCCATCCGGGAACAAGAGACCCAGTACTTC.

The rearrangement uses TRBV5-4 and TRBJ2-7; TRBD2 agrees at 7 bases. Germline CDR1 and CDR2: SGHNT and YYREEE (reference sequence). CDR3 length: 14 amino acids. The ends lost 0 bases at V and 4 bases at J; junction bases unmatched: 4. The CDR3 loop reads CASSLERGRYEQYF. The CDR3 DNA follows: TGTGCCAGCAGCTTGGAGCGGGGAAGGTACGAGCAGTACTTC.

The CDR3 region is CASSEAGLDTQYF. The CDR3 nucleotides read TGTGCCAGCAGTGAAGCGGGACTGGATACGCAGTATTTT. This sequence joins TRBV2 and TRBJ2-3, with D possibly being TRBD2 (6 bases). The CDR3 spans 13 residues. CDR1 and CDR2 from the germline V gene are SNHLY and FYNNEI. Trimming shortened V by 0 bases and J by 6 bases, and 7 bases separated the two germline ends.

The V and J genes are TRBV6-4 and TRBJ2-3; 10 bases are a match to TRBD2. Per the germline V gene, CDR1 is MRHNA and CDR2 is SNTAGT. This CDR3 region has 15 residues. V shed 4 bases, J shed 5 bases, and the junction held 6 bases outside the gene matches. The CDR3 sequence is CASSALAGDVDTQYF. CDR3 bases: TGTGCCAGCAGTGCCCTAGCGGGAGATGTAGATACGCAGTATTTT.

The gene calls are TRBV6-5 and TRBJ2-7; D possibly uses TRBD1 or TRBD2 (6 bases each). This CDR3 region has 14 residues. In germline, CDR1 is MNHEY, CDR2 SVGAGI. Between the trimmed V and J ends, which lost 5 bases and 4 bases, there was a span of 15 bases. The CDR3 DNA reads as TGTGCCAGCAGTGAAACAGGAGGGGGTTACGAGCAGTACTTC. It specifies CASSETGGGYEQYF.

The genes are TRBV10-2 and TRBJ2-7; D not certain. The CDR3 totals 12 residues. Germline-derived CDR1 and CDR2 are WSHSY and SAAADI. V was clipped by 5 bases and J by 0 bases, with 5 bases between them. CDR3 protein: CASSMGSYEQYF. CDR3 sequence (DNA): TGCGCCAGCAGTATGGGCTCCTACGAGCAGTACTTC.

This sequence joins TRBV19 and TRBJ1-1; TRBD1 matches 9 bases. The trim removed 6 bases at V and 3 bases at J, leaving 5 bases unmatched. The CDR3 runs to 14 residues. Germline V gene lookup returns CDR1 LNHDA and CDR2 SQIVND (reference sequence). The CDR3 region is CASRGQGGYTEAFF. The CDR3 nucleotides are TGTGCCAGTAGGGGACAGGGAGGCTACACTGAAGCTTTCTTT.

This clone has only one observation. The CDR3 reads CASSVFGGGSYGYTF. In nucleotides, the CDR3 is TGTGCCAGCAGCGTATTCGGAGGGGGCAGCTATGGCTACACCTTC. The chain has TRBV9 and TRBJ1-2; 7 nucleotides align to TRBD1. The length of the CDR3 is 15 residues. Germline CDR1 is SGDLS and CDR2 is YYNGEE. Germline trimming cut 1 base from V and 4 bases from J; bases unmatched to any gene: 7.